Included here is one TCR beta chain sequence, with context. Its antigen is not known. The V and J ends lost 0 bases and 2 bases respectively, with 8 bases between them. The CDR3 is 14 residues long. In germline, CDR1 is SGHRS, CDR2 YFSETQ. Unstimulated regulatory T cells (CD4+CD25+CD127-), CD4+CD25- non-regulatory cells, CD4 and CD8 cells were FACS-sorted from thawed PBMCs. The sample comes from a study of Tregs in tolerant kidney transplant recipients. The method was immunoSEQ multiplex PCR; TCRdb's version includes in-frame clones alone and lacks a portion of them. The profile shows about 240,000 clones, approximately 83% of them singletons. Study-wide findings and caveats: Biological reproducibility was not directly addressed in this study. The most relevant donor-specific Treg TCRbeta repertoire apparently came from expansion with activated donor B cells.

The specimen was CD4+ T cells from blood. The J gene is TRBJ1-1, the V gene TRBV5-1; D is uncertain. The receptor was derived from a human donor in good health. The CDR3 bases are TGCGCCAGCAGCTTGGATCTGAGAAACACTGAAGCTTTCTTT. Its translation: CASSLDLRNTEAFF.